Shown below are 3 T cell receptor beta chains from a single sample sequenced in a study of blood T cell repertoires in COVID-19. Repertoires were generated with immunoSEQ multiplex PCR, while TCRdb's copy carries only in-frame clones and drops some. The sample lists approximately 340,000 clones; roughly nine tenths were seen once. Sequences were obtained from PBMCs or T cells enriched from blood (not recorded which). The receptors originated from a woman between 35 and 50 years old who had been exposed to COVID-19.

This clone was recorded only once. The chain couples TRBV6-5 to TRBJ1-6; 8 bases align to TRBD1. With V trimmed by 0 bases and J by 11 bases, 6 bases remained unmatched. CDR1 is MNHEY, CDR2 SVGAGI, per germline. The CDR3 sequence is 15 residues long. The CDR3 reads CASSYSGRGHTPLHF. Here the CDR3 DNA reads TGTGCCAGCAGTTACTCCGGCAGGGGGCATACACCCCTCCACTTT.

The V call is TRBV6-5, the J call TRBJ2-5; 11 positions agree with TRBD1. This CDR3 is built from 14 residues. Germline lookup yields CDR1 MNHEY and CDR2 SVGAGI. V was clipped by 5 bases and J by 5 bases; unmatched bases: 4. In DNA form, the CDR3 reads TGTGCCAGCAGTACGGACAGGGGGCGTGAGACCCAGTACTTC. Translating it yields CASSTDRGRETQYF.

The chain links TRBV14 to TRBJ2-1, with TRBD2 identical over 8 bases. CDR1 SGHDN and CDR2 FVKESK come from the germline V gene. The V gene end was trimmed by 0 bases and the J gene end by 2 bases; junction bases not matched to a gene: 6. This CDR3 comprises 17 residues. The CDR3 here is CASSQDAASGPYNEQFF. As DNA, the CDR3 is TGTGCCAGCAGCCAAGATGCGGCTAGCGGGCCCTACAATGAGCAGTTCTTC.